This TCR beta chain comes out of a study of metastatic and nonmetastatic thyroid tumors. Across the whole study: Patients with malignant and benign thyroid disease provided blood and tumor or nodule tissue, whose repertoires were compared.

Original methodology: The authors used CDR3 differences across clinicopathological groups to build a distant-metastasis classifier for papillary thyroid cancer. TCRdb reassembled clones from the PCR reads with MiXCR. The V and J calls, along with clone size, are taken from TCRdb and not from the paper's own processing. The sample includes 45,000 to 60,000 clones, more than 15% seen only once; the top ten take under 3%. This clone was seen repeatedly, ten times or more. Treatment of any kind had been given to no patient before thyroid surgery. Sample: blood. The receptor comes from a female donor with papillary thyroid cancer or a benign thyroid nodule (not recorded which). Some clones in this sample may be carry-over from other donors' samples.

The CDR3 loop is CASSPFREATGNTIYF. CDR3 DNA sequence: TGTGCCAGCAGCCCCTTTAGGGAAGCTACCGGAAACACCATATATTTT. The chain employs TRBV11-1 and TRBJ1-3; D remains unclear. CDR1 SGHAT and CDR2 FQDESV come from the germline V gene (reference sequence). Trimming took 5 bases from V and 4 from J, leaving 18 bases between them. CDR3 length: 16 residues.